One sample yielded the 16 T cell receptor beta chains listed below, sequenced in a study of human T cells and chemical hapten exposure. Described time point: patch test 1, 2 weeks after DPC sensitization. Treatment reported: therapeutic diphenylcyclopropenone sensitization with weekly scalp DPC. MiXCR, run by TCRdb on the RACE reads, gives a single entry per CDR3 protein. This sample has around 120,000 distinct CDR3 sequences, with approximately 14% found just once. The material was whole blood, obtained in connection with sensitization to the hapten diphenylcyclopropenone (DPC). The receptor source for this set is a man between 18 and 29 years old with alopecia areata. Some clones in this sample may be carry-over from other donors' samples.

This clonotype has only a few counts. The chain recombines TRBV5-4 with TRBJ1-2; D possibly corresponds to TRBD1 (5 bases). Germline V gives CDR1 SGHNT, CDR2 YYREEE (reference sequence). V was clipped by 0 bases and J by 5 bases, with 20 bases between them. The CDR3 is 17 amino acids. This chain's CDR3 is CASSLAGVWTKGYGYTF. The CDR3 DNA reads as TGTGCCAGCAGCTTGGCCGGGGTATGGACAAAAGGATATGGCTACACCTTC.

V gene TRBV20-1 combines with J gene TRBJ1-3; no firm D call. The CDR3 contains 11 residues. V dropped 3 bases and J dropped 7 bases, with 7 bases sitting between them. The germline CDR1 and CDR2 sequences are DFQATT and SNEGSKA (reference sequence). CDR3 loop: CSASEGNTIYF. CDR3 nucleotide sequence: TGCAGTGCTAGTGAAGGGAACACCATATATTTT.

This clonotype was detected a few times. The V call is TRBV20-1, the J call TRBJ2-1, with no clear D. Germline CDR1 is DFQATT and CDR2 is SNEGSKA (reference sequence). This CDR3 is 14 amino acids long. With 6 bases removed from V and 0 bases from J, the gap between germline ends came to 12 bases. CDR3 protein: CSAQLGRSYNEQFF. CDR3 nucleotides: TGCAGTGCCCAGTTGGGCCGCTCCTACAATGAGCAGTTCTTC.

The chain recombines TRBV28 with TRBJ1-5, with a weak D call TRBD1 (6 bases). Germline CDR1 and CDR2: MDHEN and SYDVKM. The CDR3 has 14 amino acids. V lost 4 bases and J lost 3, with 10 bases in between. DNA of the CDR3: TGTGCCAGCAGTTCCGGGGGCCCCAATCAGCCCCAGCATTTT. Translating it yields CASSSGGPNQPQHF.

This clonotype was found a few times. The chain combines TRBV29-1 with TRBJ2-2; TRBD1 aligns across 7 bases. Germline values: CDR1 SQVTM, CDR2 ANQGSEA. The junction had 5 bases not matched to a gene; V was cut back by 7 bases and J by 3 bases. This CDR3 is 13 amino acids long. CDR3 nucleotide sequence: TGCAGCGGCGGACAGGTTTACACCGGGGAGCTGTTTTTT. Translating gives CSGGQVYTGELFF.

This clonotype was observed a handful of times. The V and J genes are TRBV6-6 and TRBJ2-3; D is unclear. The CDR3 has 14 amino acids. Trimming left V 2 bases short and J 2 bases short, with 8 bases between. The germline V gene has CDR1 MNHNY and CDR2 SVGAGI (reference sequence). In DNA, the CDR3 is TGTGCCAGCAGTTACCAAGACACCACAGATACGCAGTATTTT. Translated, it gives CASSYQDTTDTQYF.

The chain carries TRBV12-3 or TRBV12-4 and TRBJ2-3, with 7 bases fitting TRBD1. V shed 4 bases, J shed 0 bases, and the junction held 4 bases outside the gene matches. CDR3 size: 15 residues. CDR3 sequence: CASSSDRASTDTQYF. The CDR3 coding sequence is TGTGCCAGCAGTTCCGACAGGGCTAGCACAGATACGCAGTATTTT.

The chain combines TRBV5-1 with TRBJ2-3; D gene unclear. The CDR3 has 14 amino acids. Looked up from germline, CDR1 is SGHRS and CDR2 is YFSETQ. The V end was cut by 0 bases, the J end by 5 bases, with 10 bases between. DNA for the CDR3: TGCGCCAGCAGCTTGGCCCCTCCGGGAGATACGCAGTATTTT. Its translation: CASSLAPPGDTQYF.

This clonotype has just a few counts. The rearrangement uses TRBV12-3 or TRBV12-4 and TRBJ1-4; 10 bases align to TRBD1. With 6 bases clipped from V and 7 bases from J, the junction kept 8 bases outside the gene matches. The CDR3 contains 15 residues. Here the CDR3 reads CASSLSRDRGEKLFF. For the CDR3, the DNA is TGTGCCAGCAGCCTCTCCCGGGACAGGGGTGAAAAACTGTTTTTT.

This clonotype was observed a handful of times. The V gene is TRBV18, the J gene TRBJ2-5; D is tentatively TRBD1 or TRBD2 (5 bases each). Germline values: CDR1 KGHSH, CDR2 LQKENI. Trimming took 3 bases from V and 3 from J, leaving 5 bases between them. There are 12 residues in the CDR3. The CDR3 spells CASSPGEETQYF. In nucleotides, the CDR3 is TGTGCCAGCTCACCGGGGGAAGAGACCCAGTACTTC. Filled out from reference TRBV18 and TRBJ2-5, the complete variable domain reads NAGVMQNPRHLVRRRGQEARLRCSPMKGHSHVYWYRQLPEEGLKFMVYLQKENIIDESGMPKERFSAEFPKEGPSILRIQQVVRGDSAAYFCASSPGEETQYFGPGTRLLVL.

This clonotype turned up a few times. This CDR3 is CASSFFGGELFF. The CDR3 bases are TGTGCCAGCAGCTTCTTCGGCGGGGAGCTGTTTTTT. V is TRBV11-2 and J is TRBJ2-2; no clear D gene. Germline assignment: CDR1 SGHAT and CDR2 FQNNGV. CDR3 length: 12 amino acids. Between the trimmed V and J ends, which lost 3 bases and 7 bases, there was a span of 6 bases.

This clonotype was counted ten times or more. The V gene is TRBV12-3 or TRBV12-4, the J gene TRBJ2-6; D unclear. This CDR3 contains 19 residues. Deletions cut 4 bases from V and 1 base from J, with 20 bases between. The CDR3 loop is CASSYRRARLTSGANVLTF. CDR3 nucleotide sequence: TGTGCCAGCAGTTACCGCCGAGCACGTCTGACATCTGGGGCCAACGTCCTGACTTTC.

This clonotype turned up a few times. The J gene is TRBJ1-4, the V gene TRBV20-1; maybe TRBD1 (5 bases). This CDR3 region has 15 residues. Trimming removed 7 bases at V and 0 bases at J, with 15 bases between. Germline values: CDR1 DFQATT, CDR2 SNEGSKA (reference sequence). This chain's CDR3 is CSGVRDAATNEKLFF. The CDR3 DNA sequence: TGCAGTGGGGTCCGGGACGCAGCAACTAATGAAAAACTGTTTTTT.

The V gene is TRBV7-6, the J gene TRBJ2-3; 10 positions agree with TRBD2. With V trimmed by 5 bases and J by 4 bases, 9 bases remained unmatched. The CDR3 totals 16 residues. CDR1 and CDR2 from the germline V gene are SGHVS and FNYEAQ. The CDR3 region has the DNA TGTGCCAGCAGCCCCCGGAGCGGGGGGGCCGCAGATACGCAGTATTTT. It yields the protein CASSPRSGGAADTQYF.

This clonotype was observed at least ten times. The chain recombines TRBV5-5 with TRBJ2-5, with D tentatively TRBD2 (5 bases). Germline CDR1 reads SGHKS; CDR2 reads YYEKEE (reference sequence). The V and J ends lost 3 bases and 0 bases respectively, with 6 bases between them. The CDR3 has 13 residues. This CDR3 is CASSYGDQETQYF. The CDR3 bases are TGTGCCAGCAGCTACGGGGACCAAGAGACCCAGTACTTC.

This clonotype came up a few times. The rearrangement links TRBV11-1 to TRBJ2-1, with 9 bases fitting TRBD2. Losses at the gene ends were 4 bases for V and 8 bases for J; bases not matched to a gene: 9. This CDR3 region has 15 residues. Germline V gene data show CDR1 as SGHAT and CDR2 as FQDESV (reference sequence). CDR3 coding DNA: TGTGCCAGCAGCTCAGGGACTAGCAAGGGGTATGAGCAGTTCTTC. Its translation: CASSSGTSKGYEQFF.